This TCR beta chain is from a study of Ad26.COV2.S vaccination and SARS-CoV-2 variants. At the level of the study: The authors gave Ad26.COV2.S intramuscularly, either once or twice 56 days apart.

Generated by immunoSEQ multiplex PCR, the TCRdb table keeps only in-frame clones and is missing some. The sample carries around 320,000 clones, over 75% recorded once. Treatment meaning: 19 received Ad26.COV2.S at low or high dose, single or two shots; about five received placebo; per-sample allocation not given. The samples date from day 63 after the first vaccine or placebo injection. Germline lookup yields CDR1 SGHDT and CDR2 YYEEEE. Unmatched junction bases numbered 4, after V lost 3 bases and J lost 5 bases. The CDR3 extends over 13 amino acids. The sample in question was peripheral blood, obtained in a trial of Ad26.COV2.S vaccine versus placebo. The receptor's source is a person aged 18-60 years who received the Ad26.COV2.S COVID-19 vaccine or a placebo. The V call is TRBV5-6, the J call TRBJ2-7; TRBD2 matches at 8 bases. In DNA form, the CDR3 reads TGTGCCAGCAGCTCCGGGGGGGCCCACGAGCAGTACTTC. Protein: CASSSGGAHEQYF.